This is a list of T cell receptor beta chains from one sample in a study of blood T cells in healthy people across ages. TCRdb re-called the 5' RACE reads through MiXCR, storing one row per CDR3 protein. The sample holds approximately 1.5 million distinct CDR3 sequences, roughly 43% seen once. The specimen was blood. The receptors derive from a woman in her late teens or twenties in good health. Each CDR3 is given with its conserved first and last residue. A D gene is named only where the DNA matches it firmly. A clone size is listed for some rows: how often the clone was seen (once, few, many), or a class if it is expanded.

j_call,d_call,v_call,cdr3_length,clone_size,cdr3_aa,cdr3_nt
TRBJ2-5,TRBD1,TRBV12-3/TRBV12-4,15,.,CASSRDRLYQETQYF,TGTGCCAGCAGCAGGGACAGATTATACCAAGAGACCCAGTACTTC
TRBJ1-1,.,TRBV7-2,14,.,CASSRYIHGQEAFF,TGTGCCAGCAGCCGATATATCCATGGACAGGAAGCTTTCTTT
TRBJ1-1,.,TRBV20-1,13,.,CSARDHRVPKAFF,TGCAGTGCTAGAGATCACAGGGTACCTAAAGCTTTCTTT
TRBJ2-3,TRBD2,TRBV4-2,17,.,CASSQDGLAPSTDTQYF,TGTGCCAGCAGCCAAGACGGACTAGCTCCTAGCACAGATACGCAGTATTTT
TRBJ2-5,TRBD1,TRBV5-1,15,once,CASSFRTGGSYGQYF,TGCGCCAGCAGCTTTCGGACAGGGGGTTCCTACGGGCAGTACTTC
TRBJ1-1,.,TRBV5-1,14,.,CASSPVKQNTEAFF,TGCGCCAGCAGCCCGGTCAAACAGAACACTGAAGCTTTCTTT
TRBJ2-1,TRBD1,TRBV10-3,16,.,CAIGTGGAAQPNEQFF,TGTGCCATCGGGACAGGGGGCGCGGCGCAACCCAATGAGCAGTTCTTC
TRBJ2-4,.,TRBV6-6,14,few,CASNHPAKGQKQYF,TGTGCCAGCAACCACCCTGCTAAGGGTCAGAAGCAGTACTTC
TRBJ1-1,.,TRBV2,12,.,CASSEDVGEAFF,TGTGCCAGCAGTGAGGATGTCGGTGAAGCTTTCTTT
TRBJ1-6,TRBD1,TRBV16,15,once,CASSQSKQGVSPLHF,TGTGCCAGCAGCCAATCGAAACAGGGGGTTTCACCCCTCCACTTT
TRBJ2-7,.,TRBV20-1,17,.,CSALTWLDLGALYEQYF,TGCAGTGCTCTCACTTGGTTAGATTTGGGGGCCCTCTACGAGCAGTACTTC
TRBJ1-2,TRBD1,TRBV25-1,14,.,CASSGTARNYGYTF,TGTGCCAGCTCAGGGACAGCTCGCAACTATGGCTACACCTTC
TRBJ1-6,.,TRBV27,17,.,CASSLRWTVLGNSPLHF,TGTGCCAGCAGTTTAAGATGGACAGTCCTGGGGAATTCACCCCTCCACTTT